This T cell receptor (beta chain) was recorded in a study of PD-1 blockade in classical Hodgkin lymphoma. Findings and caveats of the study: The diversity seen at baseline in complete responders resembled that of newly diagnosed patients. Significant TCR diversity gains by C4D1 occurred in CD4+ but not CD8+ cells. Healthy donors reportedly exceeded newly diagnosed patients in baseline TCR diversity. Sources of repertoire differences remain undefined, possibly disease activity or prior therapy.

All patients experienced relapse after autologous stem cell transplantation, and brentuximab vedotin exposure was variable. Assay used: immunoSEQ multiplex PCR; TCRdb lists only in-frame clones, some missing. The table lists around 46,000 clones, 80% of them singletons. Comments on this clone: Antigen: not known.

The receptor comes from a human donor with classical Hodgkin lymphoma. Material: peripheral blood mononuclear cells (PBMCs), obtained before the second cycle of nivolumab.

CDR3 region: CASSHAMPGNYGYTF. In nucleotides, the CDR3 is TGTGCCAGCAGCCACGCTATGCCAGGTAACTATGGCTACACCTTC. The rearrangement uses TRBV7-6 and TRBJ1-2, with unresolved D. This CDR3 is built from 15 residues. V lost 5 bases to trimming and J lost 1 base, with 14 bases between them. From germline, CDR1 is SGHVS and CDR2 FNYEAQ.